This T cell receptor beta chain appears in the sequencing data of a study of cytomegalovirus exposure and HLA in healthy donors. Study information: Roughly 77 million unique TCRs from HLA-typed donors made up an early data release. Regarding the study as a whole: A later analysis found TCR association rates differed by HLA locus, highest for DRB1 and lowest for HLA-C. In a later analysis, CMV-associated beta chains were mostly HLA-associated, it appeared.

As to this clone: What it recognizes is unknown. Relative to the germline gene, one junction end is altered; a read error may explain this.

Germline V gene data show CDR1 as SEHNR and CDR2 as FQNEAQ (reference sequence). The CDR3 has 11 residues. Researchers ran the PCR with 60 Vbeta and 13 Jbeta primers. Assay: immunoSEQ multiplex PCR; the TCRdb copy retains only in-frame clones and omits some. The sample records around 150,000 clones, 65% to 80% being singletons. This chain links TRBV7-9 with TRBJ2-1; D perhaps matches TRBD2 (5 bases). The sequencing input was PBMCs. The clonotype was recovered from a man between 40 and 49 years old in good health and CMV-seronegative. CDR3 coding DNA: TGTTCCAGCCGGGACTACAATGAGCAGTTCTTC. Translating it yields CSSRDYNEQFF.